These 23 T cell receptor beta chains were sequenced from one sample in a study of shared clonotypes between healthy human individuals. Sequencing was performed with immunoSEQ multiplex PCR; in TCRdb, only in-frame clones are kept and a portion is missing. This sample has approximately 2,200,000 clones, with 85% to 95% found just once. The naive CD8 population came from CD45RO-negative cells selected for CCR7, without terminally differentiated effector memory CD45RA+ cells. The source material was naive CD8+ T cells from PBMCs. The receptor source for this set is a man aged 18 to 35 in good health. Some clones in this sample may be carry-over from other donors' samples.

V usage is TRBV19 and J usage is TRBJ1-4; D is uncertain. The V end was cut by 7 bases, the J end by 8 bases, with 20 bases between. Germline values: CDR1 LNHDA, CDR2 SQIVND (reference sequence). The CDR3 length is 15 residues. The CDR3 is CASNWGTPSSEKLFF. CDR3 nucleotide sequence: TGTGCCAGTAACTGGGGAACTCCCTCGTCAGAAAAACTGTTTTTT.

The J gene is TRBJ2-1, the V gene TRBV7-3, with 7 bases that match TRBD2. This CDR3 region has 16 residues. Trimming at V came to 3 bases and at J to 5 bases, leaving 10 bases not matched to a gene. Germline V CDR1 and CDR2: SGHTA, FQGTGA. The CDR3 DNA reads as TGTGCCAGCAGCTTTCCCGGGGCGGGAGCCCACAATGAGCAGTTCTTC. Translating it yields CASSFPGAGAHNEQFF.

This chain links TRBV4-1 with TRBJ1-2; a weak D match, TRBD1 (6 bases). V lost 0 bases and J lost 4, with 12 bases in between. The CDR3 contains 15 residues. Per the germline V gene, CDR1 is MGHRA and CDR2 is YSYEKL. The CDR3 region is CASSQDLGASYGYTF. As DNA, the CDR3 is TGCGCCAGCAGCCAAGATCTGGGGGCTTCCTATGGCTACACCTTC.

Of note for this clone: Other DNA sequences in this specimen translate into the identical CDR3. The V call is TRBV29-1, the J call TRBJ2-2; D gene unclear. Trimming pared 5 bases from V and 3 bases from J, leaving 7 bases between. CDR1 is SQVTM, CDR2 ANQGSEA, per germline. This CDR3 contains 12 residues. This CDR3 is CSVLGDTGELFF. CDR3 DNA: TGCAGCGTTCTGGGTGACACCGGGGAGCTGTTTTTT.

The chain links TRBV7-3 to TRBJ2-1, with TRBD2 matching 7 bases. CDR3 length equals 13 residues. V shed 5 bases and J 9 bases; nucleotides not matched to a gene: 7. Germline V gene sequence: CDR1 SGHTA, CDR2 FQGTGA. The CDR3 is CASSPTIAGEQFF. The CDR3, as DNA: TGTGCCAGCAGCCCTACCATAGCGGGTGAGCAGTTCTTC.

The rearrangement joins TRBV7-6 to TRBJ1-4; D not certain. The CDR3 contains 16 residues. V was clipped by 5 bases and J by 4 bases, with 17 bases between them. Germline V gene data show CDR1 as SGHVS and CDR2 as FNYEAQ. The CDR3 coding sequence is TGTGCCAGCAGCCCCCGGGAAGGGAGTGGTAATGAAAAACTGTTTTTT. Protein product: CASSPREGSGNEKLFF.

The gene calls are TRBV9 and TRBJ2-7; D gene unclear. V was shortened by 2 bases and J by 2 bases, with 11 bases between the two germline ends. The CDR3 has 14 residues. The germline CDR1 and CDR2 sequences are SGDLS and YYNGEE. CDR3 sequence (DNA): TGTGCCAGCAGCGTTGGCGGCTTTCCCTACGAGCAGTACTTC. Protein: CASSVGGFPYEQYF.

This rearrangement joins TRBV7-9 to TRBJ2-1; 15 bases fit TRBD2. CDR1 is SEHNR, CDR2 FQNEAQ, per germline (reference sequence). The CDR3 extends over 15 amino acids. Trimming removed 4 bases from V and 8 bases from J; junction bases left unmatched: 3. The DNA for the CDR3 is TGTGCCAGCAGCTGGACTAGCGGGAGGGTAGATGAGCAGTTCTTC. Residues: CASSWTSGRVDEQFF.

In DNA form, the CDR3 reads TGCGCCAGCAGCCAGGGGAGGCCCACCGTCGGGGAGCTGTTTTTT. Amino acids: CASSQGRPTVGELFF. This chain joins TRBV5-1 and TRBJ2-2; D assignment may be TRBD1 or TRBD2 (6 bases each). Germline V CDR1 and CDR2: SGHRS, YFSETQ. The CDR3 covers 15 residues. The V end was cut by 4 bases, the J end by 7 bases, with 17 bases between. The complete variable domain, with remaining parts taken from reference TRBV5-1 and TRBJ2-2, reads KAGVTQTPRYLIKTRGQQVTLSCSPISGHRSVSWYQQTPGQGLQFLFEYFSETQRNKGNFPGRFSGRQFSNSRSEMNVSTLELGDSALYLCASSQGRPTVGELFFGEGSRLTVL.

The CDR3 region has the DNA TGTGCCAGCAGCCCATACGATAGTGGGACCTACGAGCAGTACTTC. Its protein is CASSPYDSGTYEQYF. The chain has TRBV6-5 and TRBJ2-7; D call uncertain. This CDR3 is 15 amino acids long. V was pared by 6 bases and J by 2 bases, with 17 bases between. The V gene's germline CDR1 is MNHEY and CDR2 SVGAGI.

The CDR3 loop reads CASSPTRRATWVNEKLFF. For the CDR3, the DNA is TGTGCCAGCAGCCCTACCCGAAGGGCAACTTGGGTTAATGAAAAACTGTTTTTT. The chain couples TRBV11-2 to TRBJ1-4; D is unclear. Trimming took 5 bases from V and 4 from J, leaving 23 bases between them. Germline CDR1 is SGHAT and CDR2 is FQNNGV. This CDR3 comprises 18 residues.

The chain combines TRBV6-5 with TRBJ2-1, with a weak D call TRBD2 (6 bases). CDR1 and CDR2 from the germline V gene are MNHEY and SVGAGI. The CDR3 length is 15 residues. Trimming took off 6 bases at V and 4 bases at J, with 16 bases between the two ends. CDR3 residues: CASRVAELGYNEQFF. In DNA form, the CDR3 reads TGTGCCAGCAGGGTAGCGGAGTTAGGGTACAATGAGCAGTTCTTC.

This chain joins TRBV4-2 and TRBJ1-1; the D is unclear. V was trimmed by 1 base and J by 6 bases, leaving 18 bases between them. The CDR3 is 16 amino acids. Per the germline V gene, CDR1 is LGHNA and CDR2 is YNFKEQ. DNA for the CDR3: TGTGCCAGCAGCCAAGCTTACCAGGTGGGCGGCGCTGAAGCTTTCTTT. Its protein is CASSQAYQVGGAEAFF.

This clone has just one count. The same CDR3 is also encoded by other DNA sequences in this sample. The chain has TRBV30 and TRBJ2-7; TRBD1 is a possible D gene (5 bases). Germline-derived CDR1 and CDR2 are GTSNPN and SVGIG (reference sequence). Trimming shortened V by 0 bases and J by 7 bases, and 10 bases separated the two germline ends. The CDR3 totals 12 residues. The CDR3 DNA reads as TGTGCCTGGAGTGTTGGGGCAGATGAGCAGTACTTC. This codes for CAWSVGADEQYF.

With respect to this clone: A read error may account for a junction end that differs from germline. This rearrangement joins TRBV9 to TRBJ2-7, with D unclear. CDR1 is SGDLS and CDR2 is YYNGEE in the germline V gene. The CDR3 is 15 amino acids. The CDR3 coding sequence is TGTGCCAGCAGCGTAGGGGCAGACCCCTACTACGGGCAGTACTTC. Amino acid sequence: CASSVGADPYYGQYF.

The chain has TRBV28 and TRBJ2-5; tentatively, D is TRBD1 (5 bases). With 6 bases removed from V and 5 bases from J, the gap between germline ends came to 22 bases. The CDR3 is 16 residues long. Per germline, CDR1 MDHEN and CDR2 SYDVKM. Written as DNA, the CDR3 is TGTGCCAGCAGCCCCCGGTCCCAGGGTTTCTGGGAGACCCAGTACTTC. Translated, it gives CASSPRSQGFWETQYF.

V usage is TRBV5-1 and J usage is TRBJ2-7, with D maybe TRBD1 (6 bases). The CDR3 is 15 amino acids. Trimming stripped 0 bases from V and 3 bases from J, with 13 bases between. Germline-derived CDR1 and CDR2 are SGHRS and YFSETQ. The chain's CDR3 is CASSLAVKGHYEQYF. The CDR3 DNA reads as TGCGCCAGCAGCTTGGCCGTGAAGGGACACTACGAGCAGTACTTC.

In DNA, the CDR3 is TGTGCCAGCTCACTGGGCCCGGGGGCTGAAGCTTTCTTT. As protein: CASSLGPGAEAFF. V is TRBV18 and J is TRBJ1-1; a weak D match, TRBD1 (5 bases). CDR3 length: 13 amino acids. Trimming stripped 4 bases from V and 6 bases from J, with 12 bases between. CDR1 and CDR2 (germline): KGHSH, LQKENI.

V usage is TRBV19 and J usage is TRBJ2-3; D is possibly TRBD2 (6 bases). CDR3 length equals 12 residues. V lost 4 bases and J 7 bases, leaving 9 bases between the germline ends. Germline V lookup: CDR1 LNHDA, CDR2 SQIVND (reference sequence). CDR3 sequence: CASSSAGYTQYF. CDR3 coding DNA: TGTGCCAGTAGTAGCGCGGGGTATACGCAGTATTTT.

The chain links TRBV19 to TRBJ2-5; 7 bases match TRBD1. Germline CDR1 is LNHDA and CDR2 is SQIVND (reference sequence). The CDR3 spans 15 residues. The junction had 12 bases not matched to a gene; V was cut back by 6 bases and J by 5 bases. The CDR3, as DNA: TGTGCCAGTAGCACCACAGGGGCTAACGTGGAGACCCAGTACTTC. Amino acid sequence: CASSTTGANVETQYF.

This chain connects TRBV9 to TRBJ2-7; 10 positions agree with TRBD2. The CDR3 loop spans 19 amino acids. Trimming cost V 3 bases and J 1 base; bases outside gene matches: 16. Germline V gives CDR1 SGDLS, CDR2 YYNGEE. As DNA, the CDR3 is TGTGCCAGCAGCGCCGGACTAGCGGCCTTCCTCATCGTTTCCTACGAGCAGTACTTC. This translates into CASSAGLAAFLIVSYEQYF.

CDR3 coding DNA: TGTGCCAGCAGCTTAGGTCAGGGAAGGAACACCGGGGAGCTGTTTTTT. Protein product: CASSLGQGRNTGELFF. The J gene is TRBJ2-2, the V gene TRBV7-8; the D gene is possibly TRBD1 (5 bases). This CDR3 region has 16 residues. The V end was cut by 1 base, the J end by 1 base, with 10 bases between. The germline V gene encodes CDR1 SGHVS and CDR2 FQNEAQ.

The chain has TRBV15 and TRBJ1-1; D remains ambiguous. The CDR3 has 14 amino acids. The V end lost 7 bases, the J end lost 4 bases, and 16 bases lay between the germline ends. Germline CDR1 LNHNV, CDR2 YYDKDF (reference sequence). The CDR3 nucleotides are TGTGCCACCACTGTTTGGGGAGTCGGCACTGAAGCTTTCTTT. This gives the protein CATTVWGVGTEAFF.